This T cell receptor beta chain comes out of a study of cytomegalovirus exposure and HLA in healthy donors. Study in general: A preliminary data release comprised 80 million to 95 million unique TCRs obtained from HLA-typed donors.

The CDR3 sequence is 14 residues long. CDR1 and CDR2 (germline): MDHEN, SYDVKM. V lost 5 bases to trimming and J lost 10 bases; unmatched junction nucleotides: 10. 13 Jbeta primers and 60 Vbeta primers were used for the PCR. Here immunoSEQ multiplex PCR was the method, and the copy in TCRdb shows in-frame clones only, minus some. Here the sample spans about 160,000 clones, about three quarters being singletons. Study results and limitations: In a later analysis, donors in an Asian-associated ancestry cluster reportedly had fewer N-insertions in productive TCRs than the cohort mean. There were 150 to 200 TCR beta chains listed as cytomegalovirus-associated. Reported results showed that the classifier diagnosed cytomegalovirus status with high specificity and sensitivity.

Of note for this clone: Its antigen is not identified.

Sequenced material: PBMCs. J is TRBJ2-1 and V is TRBV28; 8 nucleotides align to TRBD1. This sequence was found in a woman between 35 and 50 years old in good health and CMV-seropositive. DNA of the CDR3: TGTGCCAGCAGTGTAAGGACAGGGCGCTTGGAGCAGTTCTTC. It translates to CASSVRTGRLEQFF.